This T cell receptor beta chain appears in the sequencing data of a study of CD8+ T cells in alopecia areata. At the level of the study: Percentage of affected scalp area was the basis on which treated patients' severity was scored.

Treatment of the sample: oral pan-JAK inhibitor, 5-10 mg twice daily. This clone was picked up a small number of times. cDNA reverse transcribed from extracted RNA served as the sequencing template. Sequenced by immunoSEQ multiplex PCR; TCRdb stores in-frame clones only, minus some. This table has about 99,000 clones, under 90% appearing once. The clonotype originates from a human donor with alopecia areata. The sample consisted of CD8+ T cells sorted from blood, taken around week 34, from a patient treated with tofacitinib.

The CDR3 sequence: CASSFGQGPREQFF. As DNA, the CDR3 is TGCGCCAGCAGCTTCGGACAGGGGCCAAGGGAGCAGTTCTTC. This chain connects TRBV5-1 to TRBJ2-1; 9 bases are a match to TRBD1. The length of the CDR3 is 14 residues. Germline V gene lookup returns CDR1 SGHRS and CDR2 YFSETQ. V was clipped by 2 bases and J by 10 bases; unmatched bases: 7. The full variable domain, its missing parts supplied by reference TRBV5-1 and TRBJ2-1, is KAGVTQTPRYLIKTRGQQVTLSCSPISGHRSVSWYQQTPGQGLQFLFEYFSETQRNKGNFPGRFSGRQFSNSRSEMNVSTLELGDSALYLCASSFGQGPREQFFGPGTRLTVL.